Listed below are T cell receptor beta chains from one sample, sequenced in a study of blood T cell repertoires in COVID-19. The repertoire was sequenced with immunoSEQ multiplex PCR; TCRdb's copy has only in-frame clones and lacks some. The profile shows under 350,000 clones, about nine tenths of them singletons. Sequenced material: PBMCs or T cells enriched from blood (not recorded which). These receptors all come from a woman aged 55-69 years who had recovered from COVID-19. Both conserved end residues are part of each CDR3. Fields, in order: D gene, clone size, J gene, V gene, CDR3 DNA, CDR3 protein. A D gene is named only where the DNA matches it firmly. Expanded clones get a size class; other rows say once, few or many, or leave the size out.

.,.,TRBJ1-1,TRBV2,TGTGCCAGTACTGGACAGATTGTGAACACTGAAGCTTTCTTT,CASTGQIVNTEAFF
.,.,TRBJ1-3,TRBV3-1/TRBV3-2,TGTGCCAGCAGCCGCAACCTAGTAAACACCATATATTTT,CASSRNLVNTIYF
.,.,TRBJ2-1,TRBV28,TGTGCCAGCGGAGCGGCCTCCTACAATGAGCAGTTCTTC,CASGAASYNEQFF
.,.,TRBJ2-1,TRBV25-1,TGTGCCACCCCTAATCCCGTGCGCCCCTACAATGAGCAGTTCTTC,CATPNPVRPYNEQFF
TRBD2,.,TRBJ2-3,TRBV11-3,TGTGCCAGCAGCCCCGGGGGGTTTGTCACAGATACGCAGTATTTT,CASSPGGFVTDTQYF
.,.,TRBJ1-5,TRBV19,TGTGCCAGTAGTATTTCTCGTCTTCTAGACAATCAGCCCCAGCATTTT,CASSISRLLDNQPQHF
TRBD2,few,TRBJ2-3,TRBV10-3,TGTGCCACCAGGGGTGGTAGCGGGAGGACAGATACGCAGTATTTT,CATRGGSGRTDTQYF
TRBD1,.,TRBJ2-7,TRBV5-8,TGTGCCAGCAGCTGGGGACAGGTTACCTACGAGCAGTACTTC,CASSWGQVTYEQYF
.,.,TRBJ2-1,TRBV28,TGTGCCAGCAGTACAGATGGCACCAATGAGCAGTTCTTC,CASSTDGTNEQFF
TRBD2,.,TRBJ2-3,TRBV2,TGTGCTCCCGGGGGAGGGAATACGCAGTATTTT,CAPGGGNTQYF
TRBD2,.,TRBJ2-7,TRBV18,TGTGCCAGCTCACCACCCCTGGGACTAGCGGGGGGCTCCTACGAGCAGTACTTC,CASSPPLGLAGGSYEQYF
.,.,TRBJ1-1,TRBV9,TGTGCCAGCAGCGTAGCAGTGGCGAACACTGAAGCTTTCTTT,CASSVAVANTEAFF
TRBD2,.,TRBJ2-3,TRBV18,TGTGCCAGCTCTCCAACGGGGACTAGCGGGAGTCGGCCCCCCGATACGCAGTATTTT,CASSPTGTSGSRPPDTQYF
TRBD2,.,TRBJ2-2,TRBV25-1,TGTGCCAGCAGTGGCGTTAGCGGGAGGTCGAACACCGGGGAGCTGTTTTTT,CASSGVSGRSNTGELFF
TRBD2,.,TRBJ2-1,TRBV9,TGTGCCAGCAGCGTGACTAGCGTACCATACAATGAGCAGTTCTTC,CASSVTSVPYNEQFF
.,.,TRBJ1-4,TRBV28,TGTGCCAGCAGTTTGTTATCAACTAATGAAAAACTGTTTTTT,CASSLLSTNEKLFF
.,.,TRBJ1-6,TRBV6-5,TGTGCCAGCAGTTACTCCTCAGGGGCCAATTCACCCCTCCACTTT,CASSYSSGANSPLHF
TRBD1,.,TRBJ1-2,TRBV5-8,TGTGCCAGCAGCCCTGGGACAGCCGACCTCTTC,CASSPGTADLF